This T cell receptor beta chain was obtained from a study of human T cells and chemical hapten exposure. As for the study in general: TCR yields per sample varied mostly from small pooled library volume differences.

Many counts were recorded for this clonotype. The V gene lost 10 bases and the J gene lost 4 bases, with 4 bases spanning the gap. Germline CDR1 reads MNHNS; CDR2 reads SASEGT. This CDR3 comprises 9 residues. TCRdb redid the calling of the RACE reads with MiXCR, one entry per CDR3 protein. The sample includes around 67,000 distinct CDR3 sequences, around 8.8% of them seen just once. Time point: patch test 2, 6 weeks after DPC sensitization. The treatment denotes: therapeutic diphenylcyclopropenone sensitization with weekly scalp DPC. The chain has TRBV6-1 and TRBJ1-1; the D is unclear. The input for sequencing was whole blood, taken in connection with sensitization to the hapten diphenylcyclopropenone (DPC). The TCR comes from a woman in her forties or fifties with alopecia areata. Some clones in this sample may be carry-over from other donors' samples. The CDR3 is CATGTEAFF. CDR3 DNA: TGTGCCACTGGCACTGAAGCTTTCTTT.